This T cell receptor beta chain was recorded in a study of blood T cell repertoires in COVID-19. Across the study: Spain, Italy and the United States supplied samples that represented acute and convalescent COVID-19.

Sequenced by immunoSEQ multiplex PCR; TCRdb stores in-frame clones only, minus some. The table includes around 440,000 clones, more than 70% detected once. This CDR3 contains 17 residues. Germline assignment: CDR1 MGHDK and CDR2 SYGVNS. With V trimmed by 6 bases and J by 5 bases, 13 bases remained unmatched. This clonotype was obtained from a woman in her forties or fifties with COVID-19, enrolled during active disease. The source material was peripheral blood. This chain joins TRBV25-1 and TRBJ1-2, with TRBD1 matching 12 bases. The CDR3 bases are TGTGCCAGCAGCCCGGGGGGACAGGGGGCGCATTTGTATGGCTACACCTTC. Protein sequence: CASSPGGQGAHLYGYTF.